Reported below is one T cell receptor (beta chain). Its specificity is unknown. TCRdb processed the 5' RACE reads anew with MiXCR; each CDR3 protein has one entry. The sample includes about 540,000 distinct CDR3 sequences, roughly 13% of them seen just once. These data are taken from a study of CD8 T cells in ankylosing spondylitis. Study conclusions and caveats: Reports of some motif variants in reactive arthritis synovial fluid and blood predate this one. Reports say disease-linked clones showed up significantly more in matched ankylosing spondylitis synovial fluid. Roughly 8 highly homologous variants formed a TCR beta motif that appeared characteristic of ankylosing spondylitis blood. Relatively scarce in peripheral blood, disease-linked clones were CD8+.

V trimming: 6 bases; J trimming: 7 bases; junction bases outside the gene matches: 6. From germline, CDR1 is DFQATT and CDR2 SNEGSKA (reference sequence). The CDR3 has 14 residues. The specimen was blood, either unsorted or a sorted T cell fraction (not recorded which). The sequence came from a male donor with ankylosing spondylitis. The V gene is TRBV20-1, the J gene TRBJ2-1; 13 nucleotides line up with TRBD2. In DNA, the CDR3 is TGCAGTGCCCAAGGACTAGCGGGAGCGAATGAGCAGTTCTTC. It encodes CSAQGLAGANEQFF.